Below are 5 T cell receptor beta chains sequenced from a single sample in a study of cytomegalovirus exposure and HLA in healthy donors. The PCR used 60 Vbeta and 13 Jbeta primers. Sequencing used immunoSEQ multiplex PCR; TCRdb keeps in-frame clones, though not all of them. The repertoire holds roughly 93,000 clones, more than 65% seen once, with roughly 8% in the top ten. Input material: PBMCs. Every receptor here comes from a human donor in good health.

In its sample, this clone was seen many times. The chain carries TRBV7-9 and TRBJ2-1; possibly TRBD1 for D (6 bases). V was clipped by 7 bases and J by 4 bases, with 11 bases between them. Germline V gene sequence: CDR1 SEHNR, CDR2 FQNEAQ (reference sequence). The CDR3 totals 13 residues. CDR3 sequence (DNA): TGTGCCAGCACCCGGGACAAGTACAATGAGCAGTTCTTC. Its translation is CASTRDKYNEQFF.

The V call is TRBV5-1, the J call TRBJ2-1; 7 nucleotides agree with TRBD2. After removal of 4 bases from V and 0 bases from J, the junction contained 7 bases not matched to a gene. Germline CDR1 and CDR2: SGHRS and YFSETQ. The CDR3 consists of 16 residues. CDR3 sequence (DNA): TGCGCCAGCAGCCAACGCGGGAGAAGCTCCTACAATGAGCAGTTCTTC. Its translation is CASSQRGRSSYNEQFF.

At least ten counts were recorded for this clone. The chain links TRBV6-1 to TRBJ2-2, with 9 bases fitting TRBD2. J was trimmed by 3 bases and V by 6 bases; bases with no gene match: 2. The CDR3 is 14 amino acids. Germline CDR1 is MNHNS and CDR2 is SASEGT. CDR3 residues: CASRRLADTGELFF. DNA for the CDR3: TGTGCCAGCAGAAGACTAGCGGACACCGGGGAGCTGTTTTTT.

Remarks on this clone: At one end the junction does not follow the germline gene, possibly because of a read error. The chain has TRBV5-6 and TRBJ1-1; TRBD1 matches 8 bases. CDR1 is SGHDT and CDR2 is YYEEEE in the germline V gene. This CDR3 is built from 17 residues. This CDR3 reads CASSFGRGLTRGTEASF. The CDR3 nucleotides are TGTGCCAGCAGCTTCGGCAGGGGGCTGACACGTGGCACTGAAGCTTCCTTT.

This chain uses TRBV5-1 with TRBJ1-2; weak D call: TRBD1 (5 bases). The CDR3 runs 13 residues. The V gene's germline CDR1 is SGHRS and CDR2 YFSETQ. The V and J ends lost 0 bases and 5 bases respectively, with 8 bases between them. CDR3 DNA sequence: TGCGCCAGCAGCTTGGGAGCAGGGTATGGCTACACCTTC. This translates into CASSLGAGYGYTF.